The rows below give T cell receptor beta chains drawn from one sample of a study of cytomegalovirus exposure and HLA in healthy donors. Only in-frame clones appear in the TCRdb table, and some are missing; sequencing was by immunoSEQ multiplex PCR. The sample holds a few hundred thousand clones; 85% to 90% are singletons and the top ten take less than 0.4%. Material for sequencing was PBMCs. These receptors all come from a woman aged 18-30 years in good health and CMV-seronegative. Both conserved end residues are part of each CDR3. The D gene is left open where the match is weak. Clone size appears in some rows only: once, few, many, or a class for an expanded clone.

clone size,J gene,V gene,D gene,CDR3 protein,CDR3 DNA
-,TRBJ1-1,TRBV4-3,TRBD1,CASSQSQGADEAFF,TGCGCCAGCAGCCAGTCCCAGGGGGCTGATGAAGCTTTCTTT
-,TRBJ1-4,TRBV6-5,TRBD1,CASSYRQGTNEKLFF,TGTGCCAGCAGTTACAGACAGGGAACTAATGAAAAACTGTTTTTT
-,TRBJ2-5,TRBV6-1,-,CASSEAQGGWQETQYF,TGTGCCAGCAGTGAAGCGCAGGGGGGATGGCAAGAGACCCAGTACTTC
-,TRBJ2-3,TRBV7-9,TRBD2,CASSLVGLVTDTQYF,TGTGCCAGCAGCTTAGTGGGACTAGTCACAGATACGCAGTATTTT
-,TRBJ2-7,TRBV5-1,-,CASSLAQGYEQYF,TGCGCCAGCAGCTTGGCCCAGGGGTACGAGCAGTACTTC
-,TRBJ1-5,TRBV18,-,CASSQQGSQQPQHF,TGTGCCAGCTCGCAGCAGGGGTCTCAGCAGCCCCAGCATTTT
-,TRBJ1-1,TRBV2,-,CASSPGQSLPPF,TGTGCCAGCAGCCCCGGACAGTCTTTACCCCCTTTT
-,TRBJ2-5,TRBV5-1,TRBD1,CASSLDTGVQTQYF,TGCGCCAGCAGCTTGGATACAGGGGTTCAGACCCAGTACTTC
-,TRBJ2-7,TRBV27,TRBD1,CASSRQGLEQYF,TGTGCCAGCAGTCGACAGGGGCTCGAGCAGTACTTC
-,TRBJ2-1,TRBV9,TRBD2,CASSGPGTRGNEQFF,TGTGCCAGCAGCGGACCCGGGACTAGGGGGAATGAGCAGTTCTTC
-,TRBJ2-7,TRBV18,-,CASSPPSGSYEQYF,TGTGCCAGCTCACCACCGTCAGGGTCCTACGAGCAGTACTTC
-,TRBJ2-1,TRBV6-5,TRBD2,CASSRIAGGYNEQFF,TGTGCCAGCAGCCGTATAGCGGGAGGCTACAATGAGCAGTTCTTC
once,TRBJ2-5,TRBV12-5,TRBD1,CASGLSRDRGQETQYF,TGTGCTAGTGGTTTGTCCCGGGACAGGGGGCAAGAGACCCAGTACTTC
-,TRBJ1-1,TRBV11-1,-,CASSRGNTEAFF,TGTGCCAGCAGTAGGGGGAACACTGAAGCTTTCTTT
-,TRBJ1-5,TRBV6-5,TRBD1,CASRSGQGSRPQHF,TGTGCCAGCAGATCGGGACAGGGATCTCGGCCCCAGCATTTT
-,TRBJ2-1,TRBV7-7,TRBD1,CASSLGTGTYNEQFF,TGTGCCAGCAGCTTAGGGACAGGAACCTACAATGAGCAGTTCTTC